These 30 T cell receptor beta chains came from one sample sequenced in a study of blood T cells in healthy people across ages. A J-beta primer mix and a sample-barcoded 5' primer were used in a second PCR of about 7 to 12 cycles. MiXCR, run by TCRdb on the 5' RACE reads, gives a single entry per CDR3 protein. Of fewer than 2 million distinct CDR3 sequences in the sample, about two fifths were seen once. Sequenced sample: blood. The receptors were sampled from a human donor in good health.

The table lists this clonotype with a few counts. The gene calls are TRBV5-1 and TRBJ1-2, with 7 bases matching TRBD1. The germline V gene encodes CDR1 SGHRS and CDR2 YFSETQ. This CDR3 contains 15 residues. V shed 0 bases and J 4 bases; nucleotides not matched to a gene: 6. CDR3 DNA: TGCGCCAGCAGCTTGGAGGGCAGGGGGAGCTATGGCTACACCTTC. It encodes CASSLEGRGSYGYTF. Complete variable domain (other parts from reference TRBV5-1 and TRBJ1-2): KAGVTQTPRYLIKTRGQQVTLSCSPISGHRSVSWYQQTPGQGLQFLFEYFSETQRNKGNFPGRFSGRQFSNSRSEMNVSTLELGDSALYLCASSLEGRGSYGYTFGSGTRLTVV.

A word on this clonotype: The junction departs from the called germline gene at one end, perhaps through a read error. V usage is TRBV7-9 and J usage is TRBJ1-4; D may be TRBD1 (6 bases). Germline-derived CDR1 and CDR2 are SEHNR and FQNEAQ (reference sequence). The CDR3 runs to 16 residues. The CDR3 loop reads CASILPKTGFGEKLFF. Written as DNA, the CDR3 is TGTGCCAGCATCTTACCTAAAACAGGGTTTGGTGAAAAACTGTTTTTT.

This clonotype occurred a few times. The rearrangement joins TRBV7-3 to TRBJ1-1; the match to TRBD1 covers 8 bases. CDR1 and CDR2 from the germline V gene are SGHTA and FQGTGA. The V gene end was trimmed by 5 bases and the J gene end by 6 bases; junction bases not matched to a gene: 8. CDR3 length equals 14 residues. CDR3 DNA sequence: TGTGCCAGCAGCCCCGACAGGGGATCCGCTGAAGCTTTCTTT. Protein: CASSPDRGSAEAFF.

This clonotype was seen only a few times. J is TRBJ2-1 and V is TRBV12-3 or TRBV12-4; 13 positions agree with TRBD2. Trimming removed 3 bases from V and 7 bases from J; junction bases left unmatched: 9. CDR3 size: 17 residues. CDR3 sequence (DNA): TGTGCCAGCAGTTTTACGGGACTAGCGGGGAGTAGGAATGAGCAGTTCTTC. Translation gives CASSFTGLAGSRNEQFF.

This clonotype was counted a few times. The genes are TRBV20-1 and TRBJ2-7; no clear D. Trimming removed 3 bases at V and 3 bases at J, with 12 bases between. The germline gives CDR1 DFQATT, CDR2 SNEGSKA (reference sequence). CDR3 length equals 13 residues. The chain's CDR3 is CSARDGTHYEQYF. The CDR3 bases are TGCAGTGCTAGGGACGGAACTCACTACGAGCAGTACTTC.

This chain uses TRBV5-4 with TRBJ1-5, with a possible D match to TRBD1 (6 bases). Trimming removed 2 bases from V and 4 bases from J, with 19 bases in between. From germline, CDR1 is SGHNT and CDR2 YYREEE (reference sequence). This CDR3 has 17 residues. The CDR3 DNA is TGTGCCAGCAGCTTCGGTGGAAAGACAGGACTAAATCAGCCCCAGCATTTT. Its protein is CASSFGGKTGLNQPQHF.

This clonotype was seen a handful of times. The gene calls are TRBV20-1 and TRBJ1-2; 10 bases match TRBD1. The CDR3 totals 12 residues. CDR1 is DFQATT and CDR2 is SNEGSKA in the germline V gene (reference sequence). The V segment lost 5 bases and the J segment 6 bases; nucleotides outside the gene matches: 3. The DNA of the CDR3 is TGCAGTGCTTACGGACAGGGGGATGGCTACACCTTC. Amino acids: CSAYGQGDGYTF.

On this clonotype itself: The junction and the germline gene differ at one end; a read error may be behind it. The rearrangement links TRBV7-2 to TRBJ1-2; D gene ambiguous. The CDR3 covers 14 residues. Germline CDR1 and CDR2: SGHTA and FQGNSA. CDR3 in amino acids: CAGSLAVGLYGYTF. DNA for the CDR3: TGTGCCGGCAGCTTAGCCGTTGGGCTCTATGGCTACACCTTC. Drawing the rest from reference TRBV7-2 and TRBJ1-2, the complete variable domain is GAGVSQSPSNKVTEKGKDVELRCDPISGHTALYWYRQSLGQGLEFLIYFQGNSAPDKSGLPSDRFSAERTGGSVSTLTIQRTQQEDSAVYLCAGSLAVGLYGYTFGSGTRLTVV.

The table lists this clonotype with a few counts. CDR3 in amino acids: CASSLPRGYYNEQFF. In DNA, the CDR3 is TGCGCCAGCAGCTTGCCGCGAGGGTACTACAATGAGCAGTTCTTC. The rearrangement links TRBV5-1 to TRBJ2-1, with a possible D match to TRBD2 (5 bases). The germline V and J ends were trimmed by 1 base and 3 bases, with 11 bases remaining between them. The CDR3 totals 15 residues. CDR1 SGHRS and CDR2 YFSETQ come from the germline V gene.

CDR3 in amino acids: CASSLSDLLVLGRTDTQYF. CDR3 sequence (DNA): TGTGCCAGCAGCTTAAGTGATCTCTTGGTTTTAGGCCGCACAGATACGCAGTATTTT. The chain joins TRBV7-2 to TRBJ2-3, with D uncertain. The V gene's germline CDR1 is SGHTA and CDR2 FQGNSA. Trimming left V 2 bases short and J 1 base short, with 22 bases between. CDR3 size: 19 residues. Full variable domain (missing parts from reference TRBV7-2 and TRBJ2-3): GAGVSQSPSNKVTEKGKDVELRCDPISGHTALYWYRQSLGQGLEFLIYFQGNSAPDKSGLPSDRFSAERTGGSVSTLTIQRTQQEDSAVYLCASSLSDLLVLGRTDTQYFGPGTRLTVL.

CDR3 amino acids: CASSDRSLDIQYF. DNA of the CDR3: TGTGCCAGCAGCGACAGGAGCCTTGACATTCAGTACTTC. The V call is TRBV7-9, the J call TRBJ2-4, with D perhaps matching TRBD1 (6 bases). The CDR3 totals 13 residues. With 5 bases removed from V and 8 bases from J, the gap between germline ends came to 13 bases. Germline CDR1 is SEHNR and CDR2 is FQNEAQ (reference sequence). The full variable domain, with the rest looked up from reference TRBV7-9 and TRBJ2-4, is DTGVSQNPRHKITKRGQNVTFRCDPISEHNRLYWYRQTLGQGPEFLTYFQNEAQLEKSRLLSDRFSAERPKGSFSTLEIQRTEQGDSAMYLCASSDRSLDIQYFGAGTRLSVL.

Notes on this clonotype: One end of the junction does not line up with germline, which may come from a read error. The CDR3 nucleotides read TGTGCCAGCAGCCCGCATATGACCCTAGGGACAGATGCGCAGTATTTT. Translating it yields CASSPHMTLGTDAQYF. The V and J genes are TRBV14 and TRBJ2-3; 7 bases are a match to TRBD1. This CDR3 region has 16 residues. The germline V gene has CDR1 SGHDN and CDR2 FVKESK.

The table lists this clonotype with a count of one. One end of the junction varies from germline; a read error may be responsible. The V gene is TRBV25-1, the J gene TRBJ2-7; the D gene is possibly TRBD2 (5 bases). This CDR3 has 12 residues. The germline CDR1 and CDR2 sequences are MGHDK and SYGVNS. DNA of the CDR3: TGTCCCAGCAGCGGCCGCTCCTACGAGCAGTACTTC. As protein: CPSSGRSYEQYF.

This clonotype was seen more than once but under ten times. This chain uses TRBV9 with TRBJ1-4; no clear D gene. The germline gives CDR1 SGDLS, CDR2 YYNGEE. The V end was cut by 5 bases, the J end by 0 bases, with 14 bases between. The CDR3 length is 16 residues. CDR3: CASSLHPGSTNEKLFF. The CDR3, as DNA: TGTGCCAGCAGTCTCCATCCGGGGTCAACTAATGAAAAACTGTTTTTT.

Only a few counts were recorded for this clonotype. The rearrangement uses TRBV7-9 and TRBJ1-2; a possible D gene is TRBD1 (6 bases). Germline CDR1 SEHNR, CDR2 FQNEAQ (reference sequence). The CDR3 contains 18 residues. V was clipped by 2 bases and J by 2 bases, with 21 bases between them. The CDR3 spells CASSLFGGLLAINYGYTF. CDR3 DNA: TGTGCCAGCAGCTTATTTGGGGGGCTATTAGCGATAAACTATGGCTACACCTTC. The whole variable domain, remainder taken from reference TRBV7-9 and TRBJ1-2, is DTGVSQNPRHKITKRGQNVTFRCDPISEHNRLYWYRQTLGQGPEFLTYFQNEAQLEKSRLLSDRFSAERPKGSFSTLEIQRTEQGDSAMYLCASSLFGGLLAINYGYTFGSGTRLTVV.

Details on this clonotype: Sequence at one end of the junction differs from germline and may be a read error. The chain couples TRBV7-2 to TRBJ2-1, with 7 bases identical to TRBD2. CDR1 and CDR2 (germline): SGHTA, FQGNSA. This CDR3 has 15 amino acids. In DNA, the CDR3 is TGTGCCGGCAGTTCCCGGACTAGTCAACACAATGAGCAGTTCTTC. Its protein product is CAGSSRTSQHNEQFF.

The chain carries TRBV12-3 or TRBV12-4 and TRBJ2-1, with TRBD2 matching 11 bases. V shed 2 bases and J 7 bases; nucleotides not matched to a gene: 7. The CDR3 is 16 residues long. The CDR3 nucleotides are TGTGCCAGCAGTTTATCCCCGGGACTAGCGGAGAATGAGCAGTTCTTC. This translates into CASSLSPGLAENEQFF.

The CDR3 DNA follows: TGTGCCAGCAGTGTCAATAGCGGGGGGCTCAACGAGCAGTACTTC. Protein sequence: CASSVNSGGLNEQYF. V gene TRBV27 combines with J gene TRBJ2-4; 10 nucleotides agree with TRBD2. The end of the DNA aligns better with TRBJ2-7, so the J call may be wrong. This CDR3 has 15 residues. The V gene's germline CDR1 is MNHEY and CDR2 SMNVEV (reference sequence).

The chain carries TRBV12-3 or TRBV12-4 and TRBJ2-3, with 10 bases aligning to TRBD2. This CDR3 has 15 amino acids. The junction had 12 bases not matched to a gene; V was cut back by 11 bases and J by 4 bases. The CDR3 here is CAGGWASGGPDTQYF. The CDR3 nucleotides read TGTGCCGGGGGGTGGGCTAGCGGGGGCCCAGATACGCAGTATTTT.

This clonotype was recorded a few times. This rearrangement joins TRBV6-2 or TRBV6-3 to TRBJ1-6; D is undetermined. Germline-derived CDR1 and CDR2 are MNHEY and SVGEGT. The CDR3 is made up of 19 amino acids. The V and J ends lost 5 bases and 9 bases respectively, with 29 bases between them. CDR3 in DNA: TGTGCCAGCAGTGGCCAATATTCAGGAGGACCCCGCGAGTTTTCACCCCTCCACTTT. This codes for CASSGQYSGGPREFSPLHF.

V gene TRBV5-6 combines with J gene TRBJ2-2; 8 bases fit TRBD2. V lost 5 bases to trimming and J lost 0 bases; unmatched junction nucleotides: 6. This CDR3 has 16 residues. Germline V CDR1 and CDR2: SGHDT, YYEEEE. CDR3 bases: TGTGCCAGCAGTCCGGGGGGGCCCGCGAACACCGGGGAGCTGTTTTTT. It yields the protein CASSPGGPANTGELFF. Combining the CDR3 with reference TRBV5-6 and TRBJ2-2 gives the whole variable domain DAGVTQSPTHLIKTRGQQVTLRCSPKSGHDTVSWYQQALGQGPQFIFQYYEEEERQRGNFPDRFSGHQFPNYSSELNVNALLLGDSALYLCASSPGGPANTGELFFGEGSRLTVL.

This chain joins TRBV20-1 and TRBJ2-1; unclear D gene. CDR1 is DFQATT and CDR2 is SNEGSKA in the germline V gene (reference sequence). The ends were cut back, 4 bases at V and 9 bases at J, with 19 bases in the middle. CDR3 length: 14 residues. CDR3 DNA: TGCAGTGCTACTCAACCTTCACAAGTCAGTGAGCAGTTCTTC. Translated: CSATQPSQVSEQFF.

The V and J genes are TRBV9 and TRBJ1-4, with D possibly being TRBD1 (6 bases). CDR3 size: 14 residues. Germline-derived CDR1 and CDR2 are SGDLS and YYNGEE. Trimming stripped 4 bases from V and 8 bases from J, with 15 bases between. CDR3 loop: CASSRGAGGEKLFF. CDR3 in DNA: TGTGCCAGCAGCAGGGGGGCAGGCGGCGAAAAACTGTTTTTT.

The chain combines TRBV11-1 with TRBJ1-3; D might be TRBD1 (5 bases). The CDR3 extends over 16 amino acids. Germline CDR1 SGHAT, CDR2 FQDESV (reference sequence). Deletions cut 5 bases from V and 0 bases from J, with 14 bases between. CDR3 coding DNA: TGTGCCAGCAGCCGCCCGGGGCCTCGCTCTGGAAACACCATATATTTT. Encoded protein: CASSRPGPRSGNTIYF.

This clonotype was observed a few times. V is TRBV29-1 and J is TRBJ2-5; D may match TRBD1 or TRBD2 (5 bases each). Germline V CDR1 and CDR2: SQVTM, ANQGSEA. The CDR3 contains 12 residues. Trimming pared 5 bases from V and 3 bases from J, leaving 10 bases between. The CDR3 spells CSVMQGEETQYF. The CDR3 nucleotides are TGCAGCGTTATGCAGGGAGAAGAGACCCAGTACTTC.

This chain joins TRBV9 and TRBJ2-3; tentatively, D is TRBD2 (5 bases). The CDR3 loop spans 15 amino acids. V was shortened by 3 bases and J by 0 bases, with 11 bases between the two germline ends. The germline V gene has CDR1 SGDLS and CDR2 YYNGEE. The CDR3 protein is CASSGTPHSTDTQYF. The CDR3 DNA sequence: TGTGCCAGCAGCGGGACTCCGCATAGCACAGATACGCAGTATTTT.

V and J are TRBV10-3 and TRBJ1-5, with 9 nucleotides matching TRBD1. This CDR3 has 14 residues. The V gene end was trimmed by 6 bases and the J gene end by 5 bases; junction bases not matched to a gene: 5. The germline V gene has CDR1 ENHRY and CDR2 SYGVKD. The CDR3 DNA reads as TGTGCCATCAGGCAACAGGGGGCCGATCAGCCCCAGCATTTT. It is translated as CAIRQQGADQPQHF.

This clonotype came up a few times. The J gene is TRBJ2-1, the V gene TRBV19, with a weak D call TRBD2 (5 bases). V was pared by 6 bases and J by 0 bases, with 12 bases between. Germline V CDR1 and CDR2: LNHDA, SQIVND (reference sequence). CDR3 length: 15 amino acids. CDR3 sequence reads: CASSKGLPSYNEQFF. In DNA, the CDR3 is TGTGCCAGTAGCAAAGGACTTCCCTCCTACAATGAGCAGTTCTTC.

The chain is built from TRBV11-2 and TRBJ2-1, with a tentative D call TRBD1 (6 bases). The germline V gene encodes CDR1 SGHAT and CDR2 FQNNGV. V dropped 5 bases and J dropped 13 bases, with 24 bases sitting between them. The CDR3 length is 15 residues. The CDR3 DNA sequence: TGTGCCAGCAGCCCCTTGGGGGCCTTGGGGGAGACCCAGTTCTTC. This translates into CASSPLGALGETQFF. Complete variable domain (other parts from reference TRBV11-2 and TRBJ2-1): EAGVAQSPRYKIIEKRQSVAFWCNPISGHATLYWYQQILGQGPKLLIQFQNNGVVDDSQLPKDRFSAERLKGVDSTLKIQPAKLEDSAVYLCASSPLGALGETQFFGPGTRLTVL.

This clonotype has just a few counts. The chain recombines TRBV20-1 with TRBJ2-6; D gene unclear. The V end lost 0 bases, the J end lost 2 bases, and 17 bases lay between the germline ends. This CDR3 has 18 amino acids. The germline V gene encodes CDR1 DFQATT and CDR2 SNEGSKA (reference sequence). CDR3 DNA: TGCAGTGCTAGAGATATTAAGTGGGAAATAGCTGGGGCCAACGTCCTGACTTTC. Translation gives CSARDIKWEIAGANVLTF.